The clone carrying this TCR beta chain was detected only once. In the original processing: Reference gene primers were amplified, and this amplification served to estimate nucleated cell counts. Profiling relied on immunoSEQ multiplex PCR, and the TCRdb table lists in-frame clones only, not all of them. V and J calls and clone size come straight from that table; D and trimming were deduced from the DNA. The sample holds about 670,000 clones, approximately 90% seen once. The sample is drawn from a study of blood T cell repertoires in COVID-19. Study-wide background: Both acute and convalescent COVID-19 samples were obtained from the United States, Italy and Spain. Nucleic acid was either cDNA or gDNA, and it came from T cells, B-cell-depleted T cells, or PBMCs.

Trimming took off 1 base at V and 5 bases at J, with 6 bases between the two ends. In germline, CDR1 is LNHDA, CDR2 SQIVND (reference sequence). The length of the CDR3 is 13 residues. The source is a woman between 18 and 30 years old with acute or convalescent COVID-19. Sequenced input: peripheral blood. The chain couples TRBV19 to TRBJ2-1; D call uncertain. CDR3 region: CASSIVVDNEQFF. The DNA for the CDR3 is TGTGCCAGTAGTATAGTTGTAGACAATGAGCAGTTCTTC.